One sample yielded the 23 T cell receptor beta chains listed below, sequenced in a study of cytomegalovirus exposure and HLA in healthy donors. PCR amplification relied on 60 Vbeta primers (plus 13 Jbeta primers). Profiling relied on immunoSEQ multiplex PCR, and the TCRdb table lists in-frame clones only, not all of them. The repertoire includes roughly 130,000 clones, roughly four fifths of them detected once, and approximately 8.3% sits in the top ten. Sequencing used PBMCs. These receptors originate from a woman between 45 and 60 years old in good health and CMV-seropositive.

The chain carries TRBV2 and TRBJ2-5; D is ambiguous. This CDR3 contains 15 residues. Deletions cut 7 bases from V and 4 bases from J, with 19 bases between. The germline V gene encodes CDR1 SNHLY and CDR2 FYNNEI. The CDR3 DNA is TGTGCCAGCACTAACACAGTTGGGTTCGGAGAGACCCAGTACTTC. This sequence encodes CASTNTVGFGETQYF.

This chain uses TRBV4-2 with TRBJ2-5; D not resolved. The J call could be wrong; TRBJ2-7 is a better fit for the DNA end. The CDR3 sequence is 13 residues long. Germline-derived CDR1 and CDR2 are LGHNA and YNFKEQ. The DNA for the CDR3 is TGTGCCAGCAGCCAAGATCGGTTCTACGAGCAGTACTTC. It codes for CASSQDRFYEQYF.

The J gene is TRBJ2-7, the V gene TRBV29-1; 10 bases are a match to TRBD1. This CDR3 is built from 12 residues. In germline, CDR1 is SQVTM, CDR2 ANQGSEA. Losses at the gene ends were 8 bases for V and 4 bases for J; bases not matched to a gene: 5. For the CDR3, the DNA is TGCAGCACGAGGACAGGGGGTTACGAGCAGTACTTC. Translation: CSTRTGGYEQYF.

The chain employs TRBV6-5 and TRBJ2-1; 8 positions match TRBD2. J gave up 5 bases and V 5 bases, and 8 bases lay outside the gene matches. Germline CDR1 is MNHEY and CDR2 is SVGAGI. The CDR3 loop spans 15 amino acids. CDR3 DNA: TGTGCCAGCAGTAGGATGGGACTAGACCACAATGAGCAGTTCTTC. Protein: CASSRMGLDHNEQFF.

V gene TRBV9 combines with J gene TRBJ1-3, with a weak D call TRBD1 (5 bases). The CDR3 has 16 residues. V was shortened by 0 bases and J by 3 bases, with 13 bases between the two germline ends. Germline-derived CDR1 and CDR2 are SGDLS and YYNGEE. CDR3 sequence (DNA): TGTGCCAGCAGCGTAGGCGGGGGGGGAATTGGAAACACCATATATTTT. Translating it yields CASSVGGGGIGNTIYF.

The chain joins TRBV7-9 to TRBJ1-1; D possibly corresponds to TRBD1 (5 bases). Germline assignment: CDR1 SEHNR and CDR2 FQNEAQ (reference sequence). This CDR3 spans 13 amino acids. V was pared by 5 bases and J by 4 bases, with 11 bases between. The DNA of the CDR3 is TGTGCCAGCAGCCTCGACAGCCTCACTGAAGCTTTCTTT. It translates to CASSLDSLTEAFF.

CDR3 amino acids: CASSLIWQGSNSPLHF. For the CDR3, the DNA is TGTGCCAGCAGTTTAATATGGCAGGGGAGTAATTCACCCCTCCACTTT. The chain carries TRBV27 and TRBJ1-6; TRBD1 might be the D (6 bases). Trimming stripped 2 bases from V and 6 bases from J, with 14 bases between. This CDR3 region has 16 residues. CDR1 and CDR2 (germline): MNHEY, SMNVEV (reference sequence).

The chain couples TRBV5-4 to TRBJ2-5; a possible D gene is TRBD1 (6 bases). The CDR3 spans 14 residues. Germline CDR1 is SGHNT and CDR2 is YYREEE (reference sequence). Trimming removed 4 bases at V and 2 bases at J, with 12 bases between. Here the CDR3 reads CASSVGTQQETQYF. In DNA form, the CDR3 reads TGTGCCAGCAGCGTGGGGACACAGCAAGAGACCCAGTACTTC.

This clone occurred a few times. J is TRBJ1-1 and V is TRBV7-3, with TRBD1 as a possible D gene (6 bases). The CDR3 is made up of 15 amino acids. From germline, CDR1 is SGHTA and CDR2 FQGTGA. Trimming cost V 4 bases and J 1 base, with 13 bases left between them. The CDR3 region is CASSSQGARNTEAFF. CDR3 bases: TGTGCCAGCAGCTCACAGGGAGCAAGGAACACTGAAGCTTTCTTT.

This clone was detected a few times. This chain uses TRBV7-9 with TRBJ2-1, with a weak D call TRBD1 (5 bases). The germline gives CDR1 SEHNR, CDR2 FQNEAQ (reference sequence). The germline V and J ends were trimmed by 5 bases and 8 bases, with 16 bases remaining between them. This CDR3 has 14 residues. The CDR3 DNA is TGTGCCAGCAGCACAGGTAGCCACAACCATGAGCAGTTCTTC. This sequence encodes CASSTGSHNHEQFF.

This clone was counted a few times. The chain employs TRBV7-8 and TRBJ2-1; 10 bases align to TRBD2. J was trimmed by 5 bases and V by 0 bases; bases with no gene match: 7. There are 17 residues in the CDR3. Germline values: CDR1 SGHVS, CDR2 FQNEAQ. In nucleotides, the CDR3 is TGTGCCAGCAGCTTAGCCAGCGGGGGGGCTTATCACAATGAGCAGTTCTTC. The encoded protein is CASSLASGGAYHNEQFF.

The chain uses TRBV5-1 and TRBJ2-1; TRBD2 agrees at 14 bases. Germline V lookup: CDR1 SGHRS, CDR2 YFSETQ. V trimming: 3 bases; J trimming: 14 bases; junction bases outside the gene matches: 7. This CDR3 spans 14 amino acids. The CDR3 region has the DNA TGCGCCAGCAGCTCGACTAGCGGGGGGGCCGGCGAGTTCTTC. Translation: CASSSTSGGAGEFF.

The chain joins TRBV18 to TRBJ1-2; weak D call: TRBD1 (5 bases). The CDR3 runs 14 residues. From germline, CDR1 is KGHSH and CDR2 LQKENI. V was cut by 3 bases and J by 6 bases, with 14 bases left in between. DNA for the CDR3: TGTGCCAGCTCACCTCGGGACGGGGGACATGGCTACACCTTC. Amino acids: CASSPRDGGHGYTF.

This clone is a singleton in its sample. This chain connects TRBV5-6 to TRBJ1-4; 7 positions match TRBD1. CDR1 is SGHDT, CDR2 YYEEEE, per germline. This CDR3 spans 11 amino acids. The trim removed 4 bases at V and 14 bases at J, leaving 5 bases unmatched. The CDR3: CASSVGGQLFF. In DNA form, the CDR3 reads TGTGCCAGCAGCGTAGGGGGCCAGCTGTTTTTT.

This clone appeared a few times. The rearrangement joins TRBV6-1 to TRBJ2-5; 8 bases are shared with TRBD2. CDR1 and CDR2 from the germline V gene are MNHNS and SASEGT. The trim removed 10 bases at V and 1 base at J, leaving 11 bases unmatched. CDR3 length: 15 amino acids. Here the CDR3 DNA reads TGTGCCAACTCGAGATCGGGGGGGGGCCAAGAGACCCAGTACTTC. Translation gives CANSRSGGGQETQYF.

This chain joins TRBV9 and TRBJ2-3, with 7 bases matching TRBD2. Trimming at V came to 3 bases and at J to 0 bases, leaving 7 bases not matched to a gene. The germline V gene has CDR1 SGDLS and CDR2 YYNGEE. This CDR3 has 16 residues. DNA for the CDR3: TGTGCCAGCAGCGGCCTAGCGGATACTAGCACAGATACGCAGTATTTT. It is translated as CASSGLADTSTDTQYF.

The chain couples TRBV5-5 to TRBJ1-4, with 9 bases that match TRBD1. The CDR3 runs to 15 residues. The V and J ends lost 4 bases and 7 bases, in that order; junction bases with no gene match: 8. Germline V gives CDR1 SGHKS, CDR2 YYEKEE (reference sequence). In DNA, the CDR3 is TGTGCCAGCAGCCTCACAGGGGGCGAGACTGAAAAACTGTTTTTT. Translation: CASSLTGGETEKLFF.

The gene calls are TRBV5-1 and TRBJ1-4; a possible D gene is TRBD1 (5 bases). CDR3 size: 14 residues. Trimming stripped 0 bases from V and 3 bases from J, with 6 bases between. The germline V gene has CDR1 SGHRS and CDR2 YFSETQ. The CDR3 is CASSLDRSNEKLFF. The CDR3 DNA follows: TGCGCCAGCAGCTTGGACAGGTCTAATGAAAAACTGTTTTTT.

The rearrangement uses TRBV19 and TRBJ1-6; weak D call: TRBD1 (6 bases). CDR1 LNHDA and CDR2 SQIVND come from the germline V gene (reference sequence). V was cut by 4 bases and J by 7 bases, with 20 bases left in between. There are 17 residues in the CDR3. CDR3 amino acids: CASSKVFGGQRNSPLHF. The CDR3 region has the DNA TGTGCCAGTAGTAAAGTCTTCGGAGGACAGAGAAATTCACCCCTCCACTTT.

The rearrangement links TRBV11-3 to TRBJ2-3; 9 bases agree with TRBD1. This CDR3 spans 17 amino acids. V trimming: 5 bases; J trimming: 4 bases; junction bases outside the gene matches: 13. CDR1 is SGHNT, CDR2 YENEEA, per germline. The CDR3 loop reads CASSPGRGDRVADTQYF. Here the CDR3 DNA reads TGTGCCAGCAGCCCGGGACGCGGGGACAGGGTGGCAGATACGCAGTATTTT.

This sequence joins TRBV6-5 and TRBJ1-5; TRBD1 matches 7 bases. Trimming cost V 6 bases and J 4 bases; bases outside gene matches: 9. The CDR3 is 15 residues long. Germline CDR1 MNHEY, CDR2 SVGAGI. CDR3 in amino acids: CASSRGTANNQPQHF. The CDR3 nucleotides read TGTGCCAGCAGCCGTGGGACAGCTAATAATCAGCCCCAGCATTTT.

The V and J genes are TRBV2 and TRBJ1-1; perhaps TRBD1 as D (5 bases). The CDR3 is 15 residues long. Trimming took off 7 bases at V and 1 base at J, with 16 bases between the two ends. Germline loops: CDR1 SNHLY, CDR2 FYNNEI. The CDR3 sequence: CASTVFGGTNTEAFF. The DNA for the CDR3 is TGTGCCAGCACGGTCTTCGGGGGGACGAACACTGAAGCTTTCTTT.

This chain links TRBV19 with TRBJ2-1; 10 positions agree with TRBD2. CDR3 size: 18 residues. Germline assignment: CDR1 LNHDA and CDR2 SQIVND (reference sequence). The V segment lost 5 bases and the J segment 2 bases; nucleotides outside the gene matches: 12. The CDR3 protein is CASSPRSVTSGAYNEQFF. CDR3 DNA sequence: TGTGCCAGTAGTCCCCGCAGTGTCACTAGCGGGGCCTACAATGAGCAGTTCTTC.